What follows describes a single T cell receptor beta chain. Its target is not known. The sample belongs to a study of immune characteristics of hereditary and idiopathic chronic pancreatitis. Whole-study results and caveats: No patients had chronic pancreatitis due to alcohol use.

The pancreas tissue came from patients undergoing total pancreatectomy with islet autotransplantation. Produced via immunoSEQ multiplex PCR; TCRdb's table is partial and in-frame only. The table has around 2,000 clones, roughly 80% seen once; the top ten hold roughly 15%. Losses at the gene ends were 3 bases for V and 2 bases for J; bases not matched to a gene: 3. The CDR3 loop spans 15 amino acids. CDR1 is MNHNS, CDR2 SASEGT, per germline. Sequenced material: pancreas tissue with idiopathic chronic pancreatitis. The source is a human donor with chronic pancreatitis. The chain joins TRBV6-1 to TRBJ2-7, with 11 bases aligning to TRBD1. CDR3 residues: CASSDPGQGAYEQYF. CDR3 DNA sequence: TGTGCCAGCAGTGACCCGGGACAGGGGGCCTACGAGCAGTACTTC.